This T cell receptor (beta chain) was observed in a study of radiation and T cells in renal cell carcinoma. Noted time point: blood 4 weeks post-SBRT, at nephrectomy. Treatment meaning: 15 Gy SBRT to primary tumor, nephrectomy 4 weeks later. The protocol was immunoSEQ multiplex PCR, while the TCRdb copy is restricted to in-frame clones and leaves out a portion. The sample yields roughly 90,000 clones, over 80% seen once. Points on this clone: The junction departs from the called germline gene at one end, perhaps through a read error.

The starting material was blood, obtained from a patient whose treatment included radiotherapy and nephrectomy. This clonotype was sampled from a man between 50 and 59 years old with renal cell carcinoma.

CDR3 sequence: CASSLFGTRGTGELFF. CDR3 in DNA: TGTGCTAGCAGCTTATTCGGGACTAGAGGCACCGGGGAGCTGTTTTTT. The rearrangement joins TRBV7-7 to TRBJ2-2; TRBD2 matches 8 bases. Germline assignment: CDR1 SSHAT and CDR2 FNYEAQ (reference sequence). The CDR3 runs 16 residues. Combining the CDR3 with reference TRBV7-7 and TRBJ2-2 gives the whole variable domain GAGVSQSPRYKVTKRGQDVTLRCDPISSHATLYWYQQALGQGPEFLTYFNYEAQPDKSGLPSDRFSAERPEGSISTLTIQRTEQRDSAMYRCASSLFGTRGTGELFFGEGSRLTVL.